Each of the 22 T cell receptor beta chains below was sequenced from the same sample in a study of blood T cell repertoires in COVID-19. Assay: immunoSEQ multiplex PCR; the TCRdb copy retains only in-frame clones and omits some. The data contain about 340,000 clones, roughly 90% of them singletons. The sequencing input was peripheral blood. These receptors all come from a woman in her 70s with COVID-19, enrolled during active disease.

The CDR3 bases are TGTGCCAGCATTTCCGGGATTAGCACAGATACGCAGTATTTT. Residues: CASISGISTDTQYF. The chain uses TRBV7-2 and TRBJ2-3; a weak D match, TRBD2 (5 bases). CDR1 is SGHTA, CDR2 FQGNSA, per germline. The CDR3 extends over 14 amino acids. The germline V and J ends were trimmed by 7 bases and 0 bases, with 11 bases remaining between them.

The chain employs TRBV30 and TRBJ1-1, with TRBD1 identical over 8 bases. The CDR3 totals 12 residues. Germline V lookup: CDR1 GTSNPN, CDR2 SVGIG (reference sequence). Trimming removed 5 bases from V and 5 bases from J; junction bases left unmatched: 4. DNA of the CDR3: TGTGCCTGGCAGGGGGCATTGACTGAAGCTTTCTTT. Translated, it gives CAWQGALTEAFF.

The J gene is TRBJ1-2, the V gene TRBV5-1; D is perhaps TRBD1 (5 bases). The CDR3 is made up of 14 amino acids. V lost 4 bases to trimming and J lost 4 bases, with 14 bases between them. Germline-derived CDR1 and CDR2 are SGHRS and YFSETQ. The CDR3 DNA is TGCGCCAGCAGCCCGGCGGGGGAGGGCTATGGCTACACCTTC. This translates into CASSPAGEGYGYTF.

J is TRBJ1-6 and V is TRBV30, with 7 bases that match TRBD1. V lost 5 bases to trimming and J lost 7 bases; unmatched junction nucleotides: 8. Germline CDR1 and CDR2: GTSNPN and SVGIG (reference sequence). This CDR3 has 14 residues. CDR3 sequence (DNA): TGTGCCTGGGGAGGGAAACAGGGGAATTCACCCCTCCACTTT. It specifies CAWGGKQGNSPLHF. The full variable domain, its missing parts supplied by reference TRBV30 and TRBJ1-6, is SQTIHQWPATLVQPVGSPLSLECTVEGTSNPNLYWYRQAAGRGLQLLFYSVGIGQISSEVPQNLSASRPQDRQFILSSKKLLLSDSGFYLCAWGGKQGNSPLHFGNGTRLTVT.

The chain carries TRBV11-2 and TRBJ1-1, with TRBD1 identical over 9 bases. V lost 8 bases to trimming and J lost 0 bases; unmatched junction nucleotides: 4. The CDR3 spans 14 residues. Germline assignment: CDR1 SGHAT and CDR2 FQNNGV. This CDR3 is CASARQGVNTEAFF. The CDR3, as DNA: TGTGCCAGCGCAAGACAGGGGGTGAACACTGAAGCTTTCTTT.

V and J are TRBV5-5 and TRBJ2-1, with TRBD2 matching 9 bases. Per the germline V gene, CDR1 is SGHKS and CDR2 is YYEKEE (reference sequence). The CDR3 spans 14 residues. J was trimmed by 10 bases and V by 4 bases; bases with no gene match: 9. The CDR3 region has the DNA TGTGCCAGCAGCCCATGGCGGGGGGGCGAGGAGCAGTTCTTC. This sequence encodes CASSPWRGGEEQFF. Full variable domain (outside the CDR3, taken from reference TRBV5-5 and TRBJ2-1): DAGVTQSPTHLIKTRGQQVTLRCSPISGHKSVSWYQQVLGQGPQFIFQYYEKEERGRGNFPDRFSARQFPNYSSELNVNALLLGDSALYLCASSPWRGGEEQFFGPGTRLTVL.

The chain joins TRBV6-5 to TRBJ1-5; 10 nucleotides align to TRBD1. The CDR3 runs to 15 residues. With 4 bases clipped from V and 6 bases from J, the junction kept 6 bases outside the gene matches. CDR1 and CDR2 (germline): MNHEY, SVGAGI. CDR3 nucleotide sequence: TGTGCCAGCAGTTCGGGACAGGGGACAGGTCAGCCCCAGCATTTT. It is translated as CASSSGQGTGQPQHF.

The chain couples TRBV24-1 to TRBJ1-1; maybe TRBD1 (5 bases). The CDR3 runs 13 residues. Germline V gene lookup returns CDR1 KGHDR and CDR2 SFDVKD. V was trimmed by 9 bases and J by 4 bases, leaving 14 bases between them. The DNA of the CDR3 is TGTGCCACCCTGCCGGGGGGACTCACTGAAGCTTTCTTT. Translated, it gives CATLPGGLTEAFF.

The chain combines TRBV5-6 with TRBJ2-1; D not resolved. The CDR3 is 12 residues long. V shed 0 bases and J shed 9 bases, with 7 bases lying between them. The germline CDR1 and CDR2 sequences are SGHDT and YYEEEE. This CDR3 is CASSLAYGEQFF. DNA of the CDR3: TGTGCCAGCAGCTTGGCCTATGGTGAGCAGTTCTTC.

This clone was observed once. This chain joins TRBV15 and TRBJ1-1, with D hard to call. This CDR3 contains 13 residues. CDR1 and CDR2 (germline): LNHNV, YYDKDF (reference sequence). The V gene lost 0 bases and the J gene lost 8 bases, with 10 bases spanning the gap. CDR3 sequence: CATSRDLGEEAFF. The CDR3, as DNA: TGTGCCACCAGCAGAGATCTCGGGGAGGAAGCTTTCTTT. Full variable domain (remainder filled in from reference TRBV15 and TRBJ1-1): DAMVIQNPRYQVTQFGKPVTLSCSQTLNHNVMYWYQQKSSQAPKLLFHYYDKDFNNEADTPDNFQSRRPNTSFCFLDIRSPGLGDTAMYLCATSRDLGEEAFFGQGTRLTVV.

This clone was recorded once. This chain connects TRBV30 to TRBJ1-1; 7 bases agree with TRBD1. CDR3 length: 16 residues. V was clipped by 0 bases and J by 1 base; unmatched bases: 8. The germline V gene encodes CDR1 GTSNPN and CDR2 SVGIG (reference sequence). As DNA, the CDR3 is TGTGCCTGGAGTGTACTGACAGGGCACGGGAACACTGAAGCTTTCTTT. This gives the protein CAWSVLTGHGNTEAFF.

The rearrangement joins TRBV5-1 to TRBJ2-1, with a tentative D call TRBD2 (6 bases). The CDR3 has 18 amino acids. Germline V CDR1 and CDR2: SGHRS, YFSETQ. Trimming shortened V by 3 bases and J by 0 bases, and 19 bases separated the two germline ends. Here the CDR3 DNA reads TGCGCCAGCAGCTCCCACCTACTAGCCACGAGCTCCTACAATGAGCAGTTCTTC. Its protein is CASSSHLLATSSYNEQFF.

The gene calls are TRBV2 and TRBJ1-2; no clear D. The V end lost 1 base, the J end lost 6 bases, and 9 bases lay between the germline ends. The length of the CDR3 is 13 residues. Germline loops: CDR1 SNHLY, CDR2 FYNNEI. The CDR3 here is CASSEGGSNGYTF. CDR3 nucleotide sequence: TGTGCCAGCAGTGAAGGCGGATCAAATGGCTACACCTTC.

The chain is built from TRBV7-9 and TRBJ1-5; D not resolved. Germline V gene data show CDR1 as SEHNR and CDR2 as FQNEAQ (reference sequence). The CDR3 runs 14 residues. Trimming removed 5 bases at V and 7 bases at J, with 15 bases between. The CDR3 nucleotides are TGTGCCAGCAGCACAACGAGCGCGGAACAGCCCCAGCATTTT. It encodes CASSTTSAEQPQHF.

The rearrangement links TRBV10-1 to TRBJ2-3; the match to TRBD2 covers 9 bases. Trimming took 3 bases from V and 3 from J; bases not matched to a gene: 7. Germline CDR1 WNHNN, CDR2 SYGVQD (reference sequence). This CDR3 has 16 residues. CDR3 coding DNA: TGCGCCAGCAGTGAAGGAAGCGGGGGGTTAACAGATACGCAGTATTTT. This sequence encodes CASSEGSGGLTDTQYF.

This sequence joins TRBV2 and TRBJ1-6, with D possibly TRBD1 on 5 matching bases. The CDR3 runs to 15 residues. Trimming cost V 2 bases and J 7 bases, with 12 bases left between them. CDR1 is SNHLY and CDR2 is FYNNEI in the germline V gene. CDR3: CASSEQGLKNSPLHF. The CDR3 bases are TGTGCCAGCAGTGAACAGGGACTGAAAAATTCACCCCTCCACTTT.

The chain joins TRBV18 to TRBJ2-5; D is ambiguous. Trimming cost V 5 bases and J 3 bases, with 4 bases left between them. Germline CDR1 KGHSH, CDR2 LQKENI. CDR3 length: 11 amino acids. The CDR3 sequence is CASSGEETQYF. CDR3 DNA: TGTGCCAGCTCAGGAGAAGAGACCCAGTACTTC.

The chain couples TRBV7-9 to TRBJ1-5; D gene unclear. The CDR3 length is 16 residues. Germline CDR1 reads SEHNR; CDR2 reads FQNEAQ (reference sequence). The ends were cut back, 3 bases at V and 4 bases at J, with 16 bases in the middle. The CDR3: CASSFGREGRNQPQHF. Written as DNA, the CDR3 is TGTGCCAGCAGCTTCGGGAGAGAAGGAAGGAATCAGCCCCAGCATTTT.

The rearrangement joins TRBV5-5 to TRBJ2-5, with 10 bases that match TRBD1. The CDR3 is 15 amino acids. Germline values: CDR1 SGHKS, CDR2 YYEKEE (reference sequence). Trimming cost V 4 bases and J 4 bases; bases outside gene matches: 7. The CDR3 spells CASSQTGGGRETQYF. The CDR3 coding sequence is TGTGCCAGCAGCCAGACAGGGGGCGGTCGAGAGACCCAGTACTTC.

This chain connects TRBV27 to TRBJ1-5; the D gene is possibly TRBD1 (5 bases). CDR1 is MNHEY and CDR2 is SMNVEV in the germline V gene (reference sequence). V gave up 5 bases and J gave up 3 bases, with 14 bases separating them. The CDR3 contains 15 residues. CDR3 amino acids: CASSPSPGSNQPQHF. In DNA, the CDR3 is TGTGCCAGCAGTCCGTCTCCAGGGTCCAATCAGCCCCAGCATTTT.

CDR3 DNA: TGTGCCAGCAGTTTAGGGAGGGGCAATCAGCCCCAGCATTTT. Translated, it gives CASSLGRGNQPQHF. V usage is TRBV28 and J usage is TRBJ1-5; no clear D. CDR1 is MDHEN and CDR2 is SYDVKM in the germline V gene. The V gene lost 2 bases and the J gene lost 2 bases, with 7 bases spanning the gap. The CDR3 is 14 amino acids.

V usage is TRBV2 and J usage is TRBJ1-5, with TRBD1 as a possible D gene (5 bases). This CDR3 has 15 amino acids. From germline, CDR1 is SNHLY and CDR2 FYNNEI. V shed 5 bases and J shed 0 bases, with 11 bases lying between them. DNA for the CDR3: TGTGCCAGCAGTAAGGGGCAGGATAGCAATCAGCCCCAGCATTTT. It specifies CASSKGQDSNQPQHF.